This T cell receptor (beta chain) was found in a study of Ad26.COV2.S vaccination and SARS-CoV-2 variants. For the study at large: The donor belonged to the COV1001 Ad26.COV2.S trial arm. Participants got Ad26.COV2.S intramuscularly, once or twice 56 days apart. Whole-study results and caveats: After vaccination, reports described spike-specific CD8+ and CD4+ T cell responses as showing substantial breadth. Across vaccine and placebo recipients, the breadth of non-spike TCRs was similar.

The assay was immunoSEQ multiplex PCR, and TCRdb's table has in-frame clones only and misses some. The sample has 400,000 to 450,000 clones, approximately 92% seen once. As concerns this clone: Its specificity is unknown.

The CDR3 covers 12 residues. Germline CDR1 is LGHNT and CDR2 is FRNRAP. The V gene lost 3 bases and the J gene lost 4 bases, with 4 bases spanning the gap. The treatment here: about 20 received Ad26.COV2.S at low or high dose, single or two shots; about 5 received placebo; per-sample allocation not given. The samples were gathered on day 63 after the first injection of vaccine or placebo. The input for sequencing was peripheral blood, taken in a trial of Ad26.COV2.S vaccine versus placebo. The rearrangement links TRBV12-5 to TRBJ2-1; no clear D. The TCR originated in a person between 18 and 60 years old who received the Ad26.COV2.S COVID-19 vaccine or a placebo. The CDR3 region is CASGFGYNEQFF. The CDR3 DNA reads TGTGCTAGTGGTTTTGGGTACAATGAGCAGTTCTTC.